This TCR beta chain was observed in a study of vaccination and CD4 T cells after COVID-19. Study context: As control conditions, cultures were given either a CEFX pool serving as positive control, an HIV-1 Nef pool, or no peptide at all. Findings and limits, study-wide: Spike mono-reactivity was found in 304 of the 307 vaccine-specific clones identified in convalescent patients.

On this clonotype itself: Its specificity is not known.

Germline values: CDR1 LNHDA, CDR2 SQIVND (reference sequence). This CDR3 has 14 amino acids. The V segment lost 5 bases and the J segment 4 bases; nucleotides outside the gene matches: 7. Treatment defined: roughly 11-day PBMC culture with coronavirus spike peptide pools or control peptides (ViraFEST assay). An Oncomine TCR Beta short-read assay was used to sequence the DNA from cultured CD4+ T cells. Genomic DNA was taken out of cultured CD4+ T cells by extraction. One entry per CDR3 protein, called by TCRdb with MiXCR from the PCR reads. Of some 15,000 distinct CDR3 sequences in the sample, around 60% were seen once.

Sequenced: CD4+ T cells from blood, cultured in vitro. The sequence came from a human donor who had recovered from COVID-19. The chain carries TRBV19 and TRBJ1-2, with 7 bases identical to TRBD1. CDR3 amino acids: CASSASTGRYGYTF. CDR3 nucleotides: TGTGCCAGTAGTGCGTCGACAGGGCGCTATGGCTACACCTTC.